This TCR beta chain appears in the sequencing data of a study of T cells expressing NK-cell markers. This CDR3 has 16 residues. CDR1 and CDR2 from the germline V gene are MGHRA and YSYEKL. TCR beta libraries carry UMIs added by 5'RACE template switching. TCRdb reprocessed the 5' RACE reads and stores each CDR3 protein as one record, lacking DNA. In all, the sample yields about 260,000 distinct CDR3 sequences. This clonotype originated in a woman between 18 and 70 years old in good health. Source material: blood T cells: a sorted CD56 or NKG2C T cell subset, CD4+ or CD8+ T cells, or bulk PBMC T cells (not recorded which). The V call is TRBV4-1, the J call TRBJ1-5. The CDR3 loop is CASSQDRQTSNQPQHF.